This TCR beta chain was sequenced for a study of response to subunit inactivated influenza vaccine. The V end lost 3 bases, the J end lost 0 bases, and 12 bases lay between the germline ends. Germline CDR1 SGHTA, CDR2 FQGNSA. The CDR3 has 15 amino acids. TCRdb fed the RT-PCR reads into MiXCR, producing one record per CDR3 protein. Among 550,000 to 600,000 distinct CDR3 sequences listed, approximately 12% were seen once. The chain combines TRBV7-2 with TRBJ2-7; possible D gene TRBD2, 6 bases. This receptor was identified in a man in his fifties who received an inactivated influenza vaccine. The sample here was PBMCs from blood, taken on the day of vaccination. CDR3 protein: CASSLGRGFSYEQYF. The CDR3 DNA follows: TGTGCCAGCAGCTTGGGGCGGGGCTTCTCCTACGAGCAGTACTTC.